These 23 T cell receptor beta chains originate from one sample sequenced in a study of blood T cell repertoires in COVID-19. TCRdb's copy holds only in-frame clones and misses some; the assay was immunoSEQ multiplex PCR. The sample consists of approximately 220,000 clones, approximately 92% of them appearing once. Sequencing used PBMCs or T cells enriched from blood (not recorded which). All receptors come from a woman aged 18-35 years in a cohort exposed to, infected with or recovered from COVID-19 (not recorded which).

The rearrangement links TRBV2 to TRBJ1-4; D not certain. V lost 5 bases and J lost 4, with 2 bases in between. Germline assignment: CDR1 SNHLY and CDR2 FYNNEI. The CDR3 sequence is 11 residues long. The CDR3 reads CASSYNEKLFF. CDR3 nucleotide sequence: TGTGCCAGCAGTTATAATGAAAAACTGTTTTTT.

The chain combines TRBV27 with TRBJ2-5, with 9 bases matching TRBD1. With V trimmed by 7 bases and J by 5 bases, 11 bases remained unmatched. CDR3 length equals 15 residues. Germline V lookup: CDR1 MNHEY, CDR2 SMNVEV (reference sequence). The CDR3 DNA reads TGTGCCAGCACCCGATCGGGACAGGGCTGGGAGACCCAGTACTTC. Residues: CASTRSGQGWETQYF.

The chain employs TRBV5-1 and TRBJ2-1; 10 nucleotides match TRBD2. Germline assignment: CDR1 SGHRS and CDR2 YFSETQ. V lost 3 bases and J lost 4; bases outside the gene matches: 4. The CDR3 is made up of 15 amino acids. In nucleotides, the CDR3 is TGCGCCAGCAGCTCCGGGACTAGCGTTTACAATGAGCAGTTCTTC. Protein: CASSSGTSVYNEQFF.

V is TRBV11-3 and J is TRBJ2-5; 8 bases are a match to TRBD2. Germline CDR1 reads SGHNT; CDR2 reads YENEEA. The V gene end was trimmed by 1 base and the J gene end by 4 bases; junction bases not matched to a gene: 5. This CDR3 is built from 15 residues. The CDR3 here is CASSLAGGRLETQYF. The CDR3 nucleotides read TGTGCCAGCAGCTTAGCGGGAGGGCGGTTAGAGACCCAGTACTTC.

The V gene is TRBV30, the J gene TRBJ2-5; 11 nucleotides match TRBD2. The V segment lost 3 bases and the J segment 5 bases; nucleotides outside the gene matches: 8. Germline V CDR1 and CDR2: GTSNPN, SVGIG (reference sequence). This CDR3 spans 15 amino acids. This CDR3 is CAWSLLAGARETQYF. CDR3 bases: TGTGCCTGGAGCCTACTAGCGGGAGCAAGGGAGACCCAGTACTTC.

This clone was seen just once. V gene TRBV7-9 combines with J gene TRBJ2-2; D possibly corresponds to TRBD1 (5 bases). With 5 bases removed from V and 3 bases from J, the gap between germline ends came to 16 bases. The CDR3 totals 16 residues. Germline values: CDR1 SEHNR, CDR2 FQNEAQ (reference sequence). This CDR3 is CASSLSGARDTGELFF. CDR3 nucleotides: TGTGCCAGCAGCCTAAGTGGGGCCCGTGACACCGGGGAGCTGTTTTTT. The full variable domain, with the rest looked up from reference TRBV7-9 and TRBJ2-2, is DTGVSQNPRHKITKRGQNVTFRCDPISEHNRLYWYRQTLGQGPEFLTYFQNEAQLEKSRLLSDRFSAERPKGSFSTLEIQRTEQGDSAMYLCASSLSGARDTGELFFGEGSRLTVL.

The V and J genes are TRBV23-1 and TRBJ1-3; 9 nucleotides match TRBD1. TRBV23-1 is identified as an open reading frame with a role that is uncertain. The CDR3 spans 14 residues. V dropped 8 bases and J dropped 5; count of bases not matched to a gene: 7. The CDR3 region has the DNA TGCGCCAGCGGGGGGACAGGGTGTCGAAACACCATATATTTT. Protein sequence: CASGGTGCRNTIYF.

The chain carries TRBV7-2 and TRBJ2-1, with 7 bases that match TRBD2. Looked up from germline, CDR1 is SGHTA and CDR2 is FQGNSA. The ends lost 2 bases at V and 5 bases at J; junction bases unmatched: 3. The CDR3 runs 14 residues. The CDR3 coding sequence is TGTGCCAGCAGCTTACTAGCGGCTAACAATGAGCAGTTCTTC. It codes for CASSLLAANNEQFF.

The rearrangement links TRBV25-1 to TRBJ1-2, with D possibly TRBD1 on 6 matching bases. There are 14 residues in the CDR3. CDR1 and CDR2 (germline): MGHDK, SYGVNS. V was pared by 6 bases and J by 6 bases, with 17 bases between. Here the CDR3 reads CASSEAQGIDGYTF. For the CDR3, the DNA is TGTGCCAGCAGCGAAGCCCAGGGGATCGATGGCTACACCTTC.

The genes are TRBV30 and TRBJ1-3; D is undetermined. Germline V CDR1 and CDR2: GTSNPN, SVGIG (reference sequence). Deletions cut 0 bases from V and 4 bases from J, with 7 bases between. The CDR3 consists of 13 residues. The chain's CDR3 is CAWSVAVGNTIYF. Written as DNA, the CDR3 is TGTGCCTGGAGTGTCGCGGTCGGAAACACCATATATTTT.

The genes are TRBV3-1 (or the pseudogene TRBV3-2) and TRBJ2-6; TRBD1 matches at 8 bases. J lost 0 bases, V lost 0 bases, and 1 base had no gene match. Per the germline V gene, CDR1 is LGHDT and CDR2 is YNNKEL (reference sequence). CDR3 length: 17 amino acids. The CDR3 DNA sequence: TGTGCCAGCAGCCAAGAGGGACAGGTCTCTGGGGCCAACGTCCTGACTTTC. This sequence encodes CASSQEGQVSGANVLTF.

The CDR3 nucleotides read TGTGCCAGCAGGGGGAGCGGGTCTCTCTCCTACAATGAGCAGTTCTTC. Translation gives CASRGSGSLSYNEQFF. The chain combines TRBV7-8 with TRBJ2-1; the D gene is possibly TRBD2 (6 bases). The germline V gene encodes CDR1 SGHVS and CDR2 FQNEAQ. V shed 6 bases and J shed 0 bases, with 15 bases lying between them. The length of the CDR3 is 16 residues.

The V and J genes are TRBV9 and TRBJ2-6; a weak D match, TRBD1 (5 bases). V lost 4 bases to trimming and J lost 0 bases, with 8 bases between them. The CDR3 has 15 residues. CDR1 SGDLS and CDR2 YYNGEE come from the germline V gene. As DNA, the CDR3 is TGTGCCAGCAGCCTGGACACCTCTGGGGCCAACGTCCTGACTTTC. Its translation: CASSLDTSGANVLTF.

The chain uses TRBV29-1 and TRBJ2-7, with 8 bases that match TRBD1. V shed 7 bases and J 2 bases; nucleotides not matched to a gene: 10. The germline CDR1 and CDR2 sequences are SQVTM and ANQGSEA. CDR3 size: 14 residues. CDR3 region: CSAGTGKITYEQYF. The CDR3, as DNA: TGCAGCGCAGGGACAGGCAAAATTACCTACGAGCAGTACTTC.

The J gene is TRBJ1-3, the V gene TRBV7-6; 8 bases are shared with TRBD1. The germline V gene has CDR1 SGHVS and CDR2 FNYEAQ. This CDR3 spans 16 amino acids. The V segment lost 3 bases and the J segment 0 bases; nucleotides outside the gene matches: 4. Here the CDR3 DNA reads TGTGCCAGCAGCTTGGGGACAGGTCGCTCTGGAAACACCATATATTTT. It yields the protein CASSLGTGRSGNTIYF.

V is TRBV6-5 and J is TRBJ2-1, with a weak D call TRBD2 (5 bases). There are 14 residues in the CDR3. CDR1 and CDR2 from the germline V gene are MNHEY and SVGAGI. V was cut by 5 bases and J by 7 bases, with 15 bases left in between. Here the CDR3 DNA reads TGTGCCAGCAGTAGGAGGAAAGCAGTGAATGAGCAGTTCTTC. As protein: CASSRRKAVNEQFF.

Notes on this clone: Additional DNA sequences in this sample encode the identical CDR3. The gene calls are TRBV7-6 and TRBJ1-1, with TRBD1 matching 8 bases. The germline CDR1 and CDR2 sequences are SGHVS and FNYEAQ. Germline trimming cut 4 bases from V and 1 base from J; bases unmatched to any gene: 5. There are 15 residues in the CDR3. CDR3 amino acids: CASSSGQGTNTEAFF. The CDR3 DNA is TGTGCCAGCAGCTCCGGACAGGGAACGAACACTGAAGCTTTCTTT. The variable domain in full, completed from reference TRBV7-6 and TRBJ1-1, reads GAGVSQSPRYKVTKRGQDVALRCDPISGHVSLYWYRQALGQGPEFLTYFNYEAQQDKSGLPNDRFSAERPEGSISTLTIQRTEQRDSAMYRCASSSGQGTNTEAFFGQGTRLTVV.

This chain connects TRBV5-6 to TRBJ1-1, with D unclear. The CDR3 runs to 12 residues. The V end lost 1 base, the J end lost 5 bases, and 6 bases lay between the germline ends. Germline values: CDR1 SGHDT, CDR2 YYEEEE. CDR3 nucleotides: TGTGCCAGCAGCTTGCAGTTGACTGAAGCTTTCTTT. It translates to CASSLQLTEAFF. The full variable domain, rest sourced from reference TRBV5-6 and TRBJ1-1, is DAGVTQSPTHLIKTRGQQVTLRCSPKSGHDTVSWYQQALGQGPQFIFQYYEEEERQRGNFPDRFSGHQFPNYSSELNVNALLLGDSALYLCASSLQLTEAFFGQGTRLTVV.

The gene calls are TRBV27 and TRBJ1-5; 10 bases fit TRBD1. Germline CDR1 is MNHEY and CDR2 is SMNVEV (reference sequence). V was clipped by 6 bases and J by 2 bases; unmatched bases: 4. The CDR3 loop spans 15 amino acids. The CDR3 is CASSDRGLRNQPQHF. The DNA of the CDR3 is TGTGCCAGCAGCGACAGGGGGCTTCGCAATCAGCCCCAGCATTTT.

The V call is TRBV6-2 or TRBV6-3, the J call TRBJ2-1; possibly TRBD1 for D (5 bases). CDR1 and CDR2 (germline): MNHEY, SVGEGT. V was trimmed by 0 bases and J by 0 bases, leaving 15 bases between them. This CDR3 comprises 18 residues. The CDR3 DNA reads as TGTGCCAGCAGTTACTCGGGGCAGATCACCTACTCCTACAATGAGCAGTTCTTC. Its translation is CASSYSGQITYSYNEQFF.

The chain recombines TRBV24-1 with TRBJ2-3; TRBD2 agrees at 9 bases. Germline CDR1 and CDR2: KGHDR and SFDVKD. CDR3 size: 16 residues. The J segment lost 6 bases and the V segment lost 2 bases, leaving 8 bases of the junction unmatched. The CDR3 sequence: CATSDWGGRGADTQYF. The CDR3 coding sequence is TGTGCCACCAGTGATTGGGGCGGGAGGGGAGCTGATACGCAGTATTTT.

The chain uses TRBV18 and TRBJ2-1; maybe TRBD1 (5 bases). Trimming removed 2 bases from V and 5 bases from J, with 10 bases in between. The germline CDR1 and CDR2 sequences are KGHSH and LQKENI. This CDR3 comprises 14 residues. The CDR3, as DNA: TGTGCCAGCTCACCATTCCCCAGGGACAATGAGCAGTTCTTC. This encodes CASSPFPRDNEQFF.

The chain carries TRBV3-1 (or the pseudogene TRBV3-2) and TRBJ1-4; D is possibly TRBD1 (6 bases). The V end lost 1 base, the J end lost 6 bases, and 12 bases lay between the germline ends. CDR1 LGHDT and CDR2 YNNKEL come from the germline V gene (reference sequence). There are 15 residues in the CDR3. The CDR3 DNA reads TGTGCCAGCAGCCAAGTCGGGGCAGGGGATGAAAAACTGTTTTTT. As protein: CASSQVGAGDEKLFF.